These 3 T cell receptor beta chains originate from one sample sequenced in a study of shared T cell receptors in the human thymus. Generated by immunoSEQ multiplex PCR, the TCRdb table keeps only in-frame clones and is missing some. The sample shows 720,000 or so clones, 80% to 90% of them seen only once. A further study also used this sample, focusing on human thymus T cells.

The sample was thymocytes. These receptors all stem from a girl under two years old with a congenital heart defect.

This chain connects TRBV5-8 to TRBJ2-1; 7 bases are a match to TRBD2. The CDR3 extends over 15 amino acids. CDR1 is SGHTS and CDR2 is YDEGEE in the germline V gene. V shed 1 base and J 3 bases; nucleotides not matched to a gene: 4. CDR3 loop: CASSLLSGDYNEQFF. The CDR3 DNA is TGTGCCAGCAGCTTGTTAAGCGGGGACTACAATGAGCAGTTCTTC.

V gene TRBV4-1 combines with J gene TRBJ2-1, with D unresolved. Between the trimmed V and J ends, which lost 2 bases and 6 bases, there was a span of 8 bases. The CDR3 loop spans 13 amino acids. Germline lookup yields CDR1 MGHRA and CDR2 YSYEKL. The CDR3 DNA sequence: TGCGCCAGCAGCCAACCCCAGGTCAATGAGCAGTTCTTC. Translated: CASSQPQVNEQFF.

V is TRBV4-3 and J is TRBJ1-6; unclear D gene. Germline-derived CDR1 and CDR2 are LGHNA and YSLEER. The CDR3 length is 13 residues. V shed 4 bases and J shed 7 bases, with 8 bases lying between them. The chain's CDR3 is CASSLRVNSPLHF. The DNA for the CDR3 is TGCGCCAGCAGCCTTCGGGTGAATTCACCCCTCCACTTT.